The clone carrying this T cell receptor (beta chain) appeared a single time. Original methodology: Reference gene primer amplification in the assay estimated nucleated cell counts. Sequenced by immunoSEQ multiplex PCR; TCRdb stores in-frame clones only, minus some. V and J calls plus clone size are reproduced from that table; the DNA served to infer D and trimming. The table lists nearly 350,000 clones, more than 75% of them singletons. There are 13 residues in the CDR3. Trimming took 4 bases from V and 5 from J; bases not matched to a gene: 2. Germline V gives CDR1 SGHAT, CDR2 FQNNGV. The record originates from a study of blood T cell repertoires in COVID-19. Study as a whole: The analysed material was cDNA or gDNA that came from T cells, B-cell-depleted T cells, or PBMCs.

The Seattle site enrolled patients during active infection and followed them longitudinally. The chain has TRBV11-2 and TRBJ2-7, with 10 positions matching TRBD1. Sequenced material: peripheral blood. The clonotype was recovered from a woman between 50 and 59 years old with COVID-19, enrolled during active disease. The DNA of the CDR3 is TGTGCCAGCAGCTGGGACAGGGGTAACGAGCAGTACTTC. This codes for CASSWDRGNEQYF.